A selection of T cell receptor beta chains follows, all from one sample in a study of blood T cells in healthy people across ages. A single record per CDR3 protein comes from TCRdb applying MiXCR to the 5' RACE reads. Of some 1.4 million distinct CDR3 sequences in the sample, 42% were seen once. Sequenced input: blood. These receptors were taken from a woman in her late teens or twenties in good health. Each CDR3 is given with its conserved first and last residue. The D gene is left open where the match is weak. Clone size is given for some rows only: seen once, a few or many times, or a class if the clone is expanded.

cdr3_aa cdr3_nt v_call d_call j_call clone_size
CASSPLGQLNTEAFF TGTGCCAGCAGCCCTTTAGGACAGTTGAACACTGAAGCTTTCTTT TRBV7-9 NA TRBJ1-1 NA
CSARALAWDGANVLTF TGCAGTGCTAGAGCTCTCGCATGGGATGGGGCCAACGTCCTGACTTTC TRBV20-1 NA TRBJ2-6 NA
CASSQEGGGPTDTQYF TGTGCCAGCAGCCAAGAAGGCGGGGGCCCCACAGATACGCAGTATTTT TRBV3-1 NA TRBJ2-3 few
CASSRDYGTGELFF TGTGCCAGCAGCCGGGACTATGGCACCGGGGAGCTGTTTTTT TRBV7-2 TRBD2 TRBJ2-2 NA
CSARDETGSYNSPLHF TGCAGTGCTAGAGATGAAACAGGCTCCTATAATTCACCCCTCCACTTT TRBV20-1 NA TRBJ1-6 NA
CASSESMVPTDTQYF TGTGCCAGCAGTGAAAGTATGGTCCCCACAGATACGCAGTATTTT TRBV6-1 NA TRBJ2-3 NA
CATQDRVGNQPQHF TGTGCCACCCAGGACAGGGTGGGCAATCAGCCCCAGCATTTT TRBV27 TRBD1 TRBJ1-5 NA
CASQLAVQTEQYF TGTGCCAGTCAACTAGCGGTGCAAACCGAGCAGTACTTC TRBV2 TRBD2 TRBJ2-7 few
CASSYGGGGNEQYF TGTGCCAGCAGTTACGGTGGGGGTGGTAACGAGCAGTACTTC TRBV6-5 NA TRBJ2-7 NA
CASSFSGRTNEQFF TGTGCCAGCAGCTTTAGCGGGAGGACAAATGAGCAGTTCTTC TRBV7-9 TRBD2 TRBJ2-1 NA
CASSQDSGWVDAEAFF TGCGCCAGCAGCCAAGATTCGGGTTGGGTAGACGCTGAAGCTTTCTTT TRBV4-1 NA TRBJ1-1 NA
CASSLSLQVGGYTF TGTGCCAGCAGTTTATCTCTCCAGGTGGGCGGCTACACCTTC TRBV27 NA TRBJ1-2 NA
CASYRRRTVDGELFF TGTGCCAGCTACCGGAGAAGGACAGTTGACGGGGAGCTGTTTTTT TRBV2 NA TRBJ2-2 once
CASTPGPEVTYEQYF TGTGCCAGCACCCCGGGACCGGAAGTCACCTACGAGCAGTACTTC TRBV3-1 NA TRBJ2-7 NA
CASRAMGRVSGWDRDTQYF TGTGCCAGCAGGGCTATGGGAAGGGTGAGTGGTTGGGACCGCGATACGCAGTATTTT TRBV6-1 NA TRBJ2-3 few
CSAPHPGQGPPDTQYF TGCAGTGCCCCGCACCCGGGACAGGGTCCCCCAGATACGCAGTATTTT TRBV20-1 TRBD1 TRBJ2-3 NA
CSVEGGGGINEQYF TGCAGCGTTGAGGGCGGGGGGGGAATCAATGAGCAGTACTTC TRBV29-1 TRBD2 TRBJ2-5 few
CSALTSPDTQYF TGCAGTGCCTTAACCTCCCCGGATACGCAGTATTTT TRBV20-1 NA TRBJ2-3 NA
CSTTSGSYEQYF TGCAGCACGACTAGCGGGTCCTACGAGCAGTACTTC TRBV29-1 TRBD2 TRBJ2-7 NA
CASSELHSPSDGSPLHF TGTGCCAGCAGTGAACTCCATTCACCTTCCGACGGTTCACCCCTCCACTTT TRBV2 NA TRBJ1-6 NA
CAIRSHATNEKLFF TGTGCCATCAGGTCACATGCAACTAATGAAAAACTGTTTTTT TRBV10-3 NA TRBJ1-4 few
CASSQGSHGYNEQYF TGTGCCAGCAGTCAGGGGTCCCACGGATACAATGAGCAGTACTTC TRBV6-2/TRBV6-3 NA TRBJ2-5 once
CASSQENRDYGYTF TGCGCCAGCAGCCAAGAAAATCGGGACTATGGCTACACCTTC TRBV4-1 NA TRBJ1-2 NA
CASGLVGGLAGPHTDTRYF TGTGCTAGTGGTTTGGTAGGGGGACTAGCGGGGCCTCACACAGATACGCGGTATTTT TRBV12-5 TRBD2 TRBJ2-3 once
CASSLTASGTAYNEQYF TGTGCCAGCAGCTTAACGGCTAGCGGGACCGCCTACAATGAGCAGTACTTC TRBV7-9 TRBD2 TRBJ2-5 NA
CASSYTPSEQFF TGTGCCAGCAGTTATACGCCCAGTGAGCAGTTCTTC TRBV6-6 NA TRBJ2-1 NA
CSVPSGGPSSYNEQFF TGCAGCGTACCTTCGGGCGGGCCGAGCTCCTACAATGAGCAGTTCTTC TRBV29-1 NA TRBJ2-1 few
CASSLLGPPADTQYF TGTGCCAGCAGCCTACTAGGCCCTCCGGCAGATACGCAGTATTTT TRBV7-6 NA TRBJ2-3 NA
CSARGLQRENYGYTF TGCAGTGCTAGAGGGCTACAGCGGGAAAACTATGGCTACACCTTC TRBV20-1 NA TRBJ1-2 once
CASSFEAGVLSYEQYF TGCGCCAGCAGCTTCGAAGCGGGGGTCCTCTCCTACGAGCAGTACTTC TRBV5-1 TRBD2 TRBJ2-7 NA
CASSQVSGWNTEAFF TGTGCCAGCAGCCAGGTATCTGGGTGGAACACTGAAGCTTTCTTT TRBV6-1 NA TRBJ1-1 few
CSASSGTSGSNEQFF TGCAGTGCTAGCTCCGGGACTAGCGGGAGCAATGAGCAGTTCTTC TRBV20-1 TRBD2 TRBJ2-1 NA
CASSLRTGSEQYF TGTGCCAGCAGCCTGCGGACAGGGAGCGAGCAGTACTTC TRBV7-9 TRBD1 TRBJ2-7 few